The 2 T cell receptor beta chains below all came from one sample that was sequenced in a study of Ad26.COV2.S vaccination and SARS-CoV-2 variants (dated by TCRdb to the early 2020s). The time point label on this specimen signifies: individuals recovered from natural SARS-CoV-2 infection. The library was made by the immunoSEQ multiplex PCR assay. TCRdb took this table from immuneACCESS and kept in-frame rearrangements with V and J called. Such tables lack part of the clones; where checked against another copy, unresolved V genes explain under half of the gap, and the rest is unexplained. This sample lists fewer than 55,000 clones; about 80% were detected once. The top ten clones comprise roughly half of the sample. The specimen was peripheral blood, collected after recovery from COVID-19. Receptors were obtained from a human donor who had recovered from COVID-19.

The chain employs TRBV11-2 and TRBJ2-7; 11 bases are shared with TRBD2. This CDR3 has 14 amino acids. Trimming removed 7 bases from V and 4 bases from J; junction bases left unmatched: 6. Germline CDR1 reads SGHAT; CDR2 reads FQNNGV. The CDR3 coding sequence is TGTGCCAGCACCCGGGGACTAGCGGAATACGAGCAGTACGTC. It is translated as CASTRGLAEYEQYV.

The V and J genes are TRBV6-1 and TRBJ1-2; D is unresolved. This CDR3 spans 16 amino acids. Germline V gene sequence: CDR1 MNHNS, CDR2 SASEGT. Trimming left V 1 base short and J 2 bases short, with 14 bases between. The CDR3 spells CASSEVGRGSNYGYTF. The CDR3 nucleotides are TGTGCCAGCAGTGAAGTGGGCCGGGGTTCCAACTATGGCTACACCTTC.